The present TCR beta chain was sequenced within a study of T cell changes during pregnancy in multiple sclerosis. Profiled with immunoSEQ multiplex PCR; TCRdb holds only in-frame clones, not every one. The sample shows 70,000 or so clones, 91% of them seen only once. The germline V gene has CDR1 SGHRS and CDR2 YFSETQ. The CDR3 runs 20 residues. Trimming took 5 bases from V and 2 from J; bases not matched to a gene: 20. This rearrangement joins TRBV5-1 to TRBJ2-7; TRBD1 matches at 12 bases. This specimen was peripheral blood, taken in the third trimester of pregnancy. The TCR was taken from a female donor in good health, enrolled as a control in a pregnancy study. CDR3 residues: CASSSVWIRAGQGATYEQYF. CDR3 sequence (DNA): TGCGCCAGCAGTTCGGTATGGATCCGAGCGGGACAGGGGGCAACCTACGAGCAGTACTTC.